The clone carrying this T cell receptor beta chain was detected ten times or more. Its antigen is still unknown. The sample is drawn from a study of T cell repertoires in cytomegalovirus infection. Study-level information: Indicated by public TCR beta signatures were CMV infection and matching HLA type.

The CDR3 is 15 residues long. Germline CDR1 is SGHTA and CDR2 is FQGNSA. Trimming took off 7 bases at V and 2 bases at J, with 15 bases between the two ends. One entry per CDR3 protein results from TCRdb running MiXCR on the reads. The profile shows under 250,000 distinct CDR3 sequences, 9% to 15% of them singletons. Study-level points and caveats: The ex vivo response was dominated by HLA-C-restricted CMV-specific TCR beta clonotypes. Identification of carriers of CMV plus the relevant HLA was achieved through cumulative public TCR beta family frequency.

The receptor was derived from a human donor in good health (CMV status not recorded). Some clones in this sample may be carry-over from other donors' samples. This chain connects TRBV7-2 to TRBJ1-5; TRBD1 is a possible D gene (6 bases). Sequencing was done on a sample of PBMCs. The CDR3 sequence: CASNSQGGGNQPQHF. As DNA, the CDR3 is TGTGCCAGCAATTCACAGGGTGGTGGCAATCAGCCCCAGCATTTT.